This TCR beta chain was recovered during a study of lymphopenia after photon versus proton radiotherapy. Study-wide results and limits: Oligoclonal CD8+ Temra expansion after nadir drove photon patients' diversity drop. Relative stability marked proton patients; photon patients lost diversity and naive cells. Better survival with proton therapy was suggested as possible, not demonstrated.

Repertoires were generated with immunoSEQ multiplex PCR, while TCRdb's copy carries only in-frame clones and drops some. The profile shows more than 15,000 clones, about 83% of them singletons. Note on this clone: What it binds is not known.

The CDR3 consists of 14 residues. Trimming took off 5 bases at V and 8 bases at J, with 18 bases between the two ends. Germline V gene data show CDR1 as SGHTA and CDR2 as FQGNSA. This sequence originates from a woman aged 45 to 65 with pancreatic cancer. This material consisted of peripheral blood, taken from a patient treated with photon-based radiotherapy. The chain employs TRBV7-2 and TRBJ1-2; no firm D call. CDR3 protein: CASSQPPMAAGYTF. Here the CDR3 DNA reads TGTGCCAGCAGCCAACCGCCCATGGCGGCCGGCTACACCTTC.